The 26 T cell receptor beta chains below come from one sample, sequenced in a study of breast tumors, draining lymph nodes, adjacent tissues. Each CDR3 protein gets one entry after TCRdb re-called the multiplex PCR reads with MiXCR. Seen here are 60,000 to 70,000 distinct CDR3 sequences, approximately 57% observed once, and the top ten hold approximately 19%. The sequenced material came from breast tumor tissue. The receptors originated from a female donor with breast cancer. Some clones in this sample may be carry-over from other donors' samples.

In nucleotides, the CDR3 is TGCGCCAGCAGCATGGGGGTTAGAGGGGCCAACGTCCTGACTTTC. Its protein product is CASSMGVRGANVLTF. The rearrangement uses TRBV5-1 and TRBJ2-6; the D call may be TRBD1 or TRBD2 (5 bases each). This CDR3 is 15 amino acids long. V was trimmed by 4 bases and J by 4 bases, leaving 12 bases between them. The germline gives CDR1 SGHRS, CDR2 YFSETQ.

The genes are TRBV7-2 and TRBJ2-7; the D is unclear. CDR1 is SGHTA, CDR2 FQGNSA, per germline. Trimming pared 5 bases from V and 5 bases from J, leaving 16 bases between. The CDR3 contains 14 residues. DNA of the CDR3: TGTGCCAGCAGCGGCCGTGTCGGATCGAACGAGCAGTACTTC. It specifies CASSGRVGSNEQYF.

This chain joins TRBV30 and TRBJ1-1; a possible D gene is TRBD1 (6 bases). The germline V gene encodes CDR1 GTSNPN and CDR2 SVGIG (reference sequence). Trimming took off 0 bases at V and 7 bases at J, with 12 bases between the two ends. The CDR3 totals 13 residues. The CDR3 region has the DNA TGTGCCTGGAGTGTATTACAGGGAGTTGAAGCTTTCTTT. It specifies CAWSVLQGVEAFF.

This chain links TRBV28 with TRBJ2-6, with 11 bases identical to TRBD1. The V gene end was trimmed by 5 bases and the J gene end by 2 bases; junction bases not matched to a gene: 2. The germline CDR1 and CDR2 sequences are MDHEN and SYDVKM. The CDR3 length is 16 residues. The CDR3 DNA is TGTGCCAGCAGTGGGACAGGGGGGACTGGGGCCAACGTCCTGACTTTC. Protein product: CASSGTGGTGANVLTF. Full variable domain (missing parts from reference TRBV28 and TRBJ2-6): DVKVTQSSRYLVKRTGEKVFLECVQDMDHENMFWYRQDPGLGLRLIYFSYDVKMKEKGDIPEGYSVSREKKERFSLILESASTNQTSMYLCASSGTGGTGANVLTFGAGSRLTVL.

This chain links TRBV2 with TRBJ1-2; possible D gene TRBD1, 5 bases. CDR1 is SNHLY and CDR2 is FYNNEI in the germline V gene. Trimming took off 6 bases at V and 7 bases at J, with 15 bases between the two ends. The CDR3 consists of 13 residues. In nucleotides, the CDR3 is TGTGCCAGCAGCGAGGGATTTAGGGGTGGCTACACCTTC. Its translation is CASSEGFRGGYTF.

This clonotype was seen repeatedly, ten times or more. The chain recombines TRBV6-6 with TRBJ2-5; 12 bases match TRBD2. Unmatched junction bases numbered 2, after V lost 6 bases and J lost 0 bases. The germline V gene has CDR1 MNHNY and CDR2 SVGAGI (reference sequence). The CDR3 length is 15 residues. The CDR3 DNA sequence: TGTGCCAGCAGAGGACTAGCGGGGAACCAAGAGACCCAGTACTTC. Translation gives CASRGLAGNQETQYF.

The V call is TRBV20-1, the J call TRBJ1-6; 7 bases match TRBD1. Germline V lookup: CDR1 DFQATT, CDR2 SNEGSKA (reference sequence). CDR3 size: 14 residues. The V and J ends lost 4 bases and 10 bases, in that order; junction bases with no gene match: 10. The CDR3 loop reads CSAISDRDGSPLHF. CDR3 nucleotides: TGCAGTGCTATAAGCGACAGGGATGGATCACCCCTCCACTTT.

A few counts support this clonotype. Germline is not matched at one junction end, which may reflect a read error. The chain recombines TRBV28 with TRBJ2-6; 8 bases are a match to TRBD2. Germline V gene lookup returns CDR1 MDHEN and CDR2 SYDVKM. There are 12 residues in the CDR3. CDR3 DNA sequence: TGTGCCAGCAGTCCGCCTCCGGGACTAGTCCCTTTC. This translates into CASSPPPGLVPF. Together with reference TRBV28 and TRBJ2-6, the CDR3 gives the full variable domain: DVKVTQSSRYLVKRTGEKVFLECVQDMDHENMFWYRQDPGLGLRLIYFSYDVKMKEKGDIPEGYSVSREKKERFSLILESASTNQTSMYLCASSPPPGLVPFGAGSRLTVL.

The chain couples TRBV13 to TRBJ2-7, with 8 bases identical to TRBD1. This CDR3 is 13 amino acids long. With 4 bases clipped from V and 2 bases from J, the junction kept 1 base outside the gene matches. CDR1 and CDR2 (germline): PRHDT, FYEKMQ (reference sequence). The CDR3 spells CASSWTGTYEQYF. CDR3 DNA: TGTGCCAGCAGCTGGACAGGGACCTACGAGCAGTACTTC.

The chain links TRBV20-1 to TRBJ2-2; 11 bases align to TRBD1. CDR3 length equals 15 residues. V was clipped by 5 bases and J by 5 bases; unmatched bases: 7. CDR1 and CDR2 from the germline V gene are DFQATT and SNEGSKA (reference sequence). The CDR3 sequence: CSAEGQGVNTGELFF. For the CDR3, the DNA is TGCAGTGCTGAGGGACAGGGGGTGAATACCGGGGAGCTGTTTTTT.

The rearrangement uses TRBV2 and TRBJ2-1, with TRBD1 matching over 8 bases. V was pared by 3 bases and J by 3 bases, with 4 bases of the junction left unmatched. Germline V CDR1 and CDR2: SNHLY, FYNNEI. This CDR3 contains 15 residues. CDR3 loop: CASSDNRGNYNEQFF. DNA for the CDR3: TGTGCCAGCAGTGACAACAGGGGGAACTACAATGAGCAGTTCTTC.

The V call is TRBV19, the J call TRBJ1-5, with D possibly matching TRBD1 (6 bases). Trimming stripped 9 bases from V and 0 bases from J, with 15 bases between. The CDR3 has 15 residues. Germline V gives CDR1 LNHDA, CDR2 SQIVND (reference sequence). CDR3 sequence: CASRIGQNSNQPQHF. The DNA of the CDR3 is TGTGCCAGCAGAATAGGACAGAATAGCAATCAGCCCCAGCATTTT.

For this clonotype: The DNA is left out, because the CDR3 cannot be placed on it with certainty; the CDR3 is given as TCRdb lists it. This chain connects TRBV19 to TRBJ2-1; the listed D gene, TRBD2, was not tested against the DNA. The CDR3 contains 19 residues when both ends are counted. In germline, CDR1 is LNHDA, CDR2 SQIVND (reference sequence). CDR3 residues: CDSSFYICSARIGDNEQFF.

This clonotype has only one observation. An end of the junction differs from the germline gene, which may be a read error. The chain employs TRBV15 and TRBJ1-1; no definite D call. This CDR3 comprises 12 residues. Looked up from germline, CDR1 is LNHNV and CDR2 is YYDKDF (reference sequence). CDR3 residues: CATSRDQQEVFF. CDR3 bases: TGTGCCACCAGCAGAGATCAGCAGGAAGTTTTCTTT. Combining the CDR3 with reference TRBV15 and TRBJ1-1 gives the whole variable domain DAMVIQNPRYQVTQFGKPVTLSCSQTLNHNVMYWYQQKSSQAPKLLFHYYDKDFNNEADTPDNFQSRRPNTSFCFLDIRSPGLGDTAMYLCATSRDQQEVFFGQGTRLTVV.

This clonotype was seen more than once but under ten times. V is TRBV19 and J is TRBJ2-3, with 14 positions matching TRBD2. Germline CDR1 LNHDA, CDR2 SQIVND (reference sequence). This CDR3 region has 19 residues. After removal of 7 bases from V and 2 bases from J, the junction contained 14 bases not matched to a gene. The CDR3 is CASTAPGLAGVDPTDTQYF. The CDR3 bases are TGTGCCAGTACCGCCCCGGGACTAGCGGGAGTGGACCCCACAGATACGCAGTATTTT.

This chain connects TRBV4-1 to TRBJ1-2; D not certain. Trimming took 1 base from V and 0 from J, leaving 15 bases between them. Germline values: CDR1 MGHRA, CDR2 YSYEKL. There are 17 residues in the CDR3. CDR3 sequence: CASSQAVRERANYGYTF. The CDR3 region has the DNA TGCGCCAGCAGCCAAGCTGTTCGGGAGCGAGCTAACTATGGCTACACCTTC.

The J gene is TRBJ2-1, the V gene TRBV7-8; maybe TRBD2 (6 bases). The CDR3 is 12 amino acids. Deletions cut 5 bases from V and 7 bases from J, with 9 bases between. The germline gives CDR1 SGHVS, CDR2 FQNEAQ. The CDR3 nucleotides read TGTGCCAGCAGCCCTGGGACTAATGAGCAGTTCTTC. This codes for CASSPGTNEQFF.

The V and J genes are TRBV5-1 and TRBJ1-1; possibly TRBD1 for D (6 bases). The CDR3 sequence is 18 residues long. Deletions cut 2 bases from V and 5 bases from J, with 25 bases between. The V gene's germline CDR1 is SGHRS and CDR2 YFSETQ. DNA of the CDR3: TGCGCCAGCAGCTTTCGGGGCACTGTGACAGGTACGGGGACTGAAGCTTTCTTT. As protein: CASSFRGTVTGTGTEAFF.

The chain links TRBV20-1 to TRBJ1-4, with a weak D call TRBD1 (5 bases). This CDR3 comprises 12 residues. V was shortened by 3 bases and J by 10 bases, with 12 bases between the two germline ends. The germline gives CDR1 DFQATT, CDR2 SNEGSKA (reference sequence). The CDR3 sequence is CSASLGEGKLFF. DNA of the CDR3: TGCAGTGCTAGTTTGGGGGAGGGAAAACTGTTTTTT.

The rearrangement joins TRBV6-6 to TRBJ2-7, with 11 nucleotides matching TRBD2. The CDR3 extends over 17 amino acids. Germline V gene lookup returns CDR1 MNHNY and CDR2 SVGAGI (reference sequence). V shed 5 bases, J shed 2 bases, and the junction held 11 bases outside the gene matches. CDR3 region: CASSLTSGLAAAYEQYF. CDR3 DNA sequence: TGTGCCAGCAGTCTAACCTCGGGACTAGCGGCTGCCTACGAGCAGTACTTC.

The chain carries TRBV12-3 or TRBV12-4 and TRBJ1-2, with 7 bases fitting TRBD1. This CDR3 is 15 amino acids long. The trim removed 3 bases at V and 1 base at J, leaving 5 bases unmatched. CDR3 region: CASSFAGQFNYGYTF. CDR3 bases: TGTGCCAGCAGTTTCGCGGGACAGTTTAACTATGGCTACACCTTC.

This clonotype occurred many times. Here the CDR3 DNA reads TGCGCCAGCAGCCAAGATGGGGCGGGAGCGCGGGGAAACACCGGGGAGCTGTTTTTT. It yields the protein CASSQDGAGARGNTGELFF. This chain joins TRBV4-3 and TRBJ2-2, with 7 positions matching TRBD2. The length of the CDR3 is 19 residues. Germline V gene sequence: CDR1 LGHNA, CDR2 YSLEER. V was clipped by 0 bases and J by 2 bases; unmatched bases: 12.

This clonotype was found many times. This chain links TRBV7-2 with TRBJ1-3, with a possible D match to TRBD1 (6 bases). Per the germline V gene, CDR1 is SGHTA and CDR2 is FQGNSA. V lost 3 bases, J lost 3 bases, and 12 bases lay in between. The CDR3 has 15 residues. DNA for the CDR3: TGTGCCAGCAGCTTTGGGGGGCGATTTGGAAACACCATATATTTT. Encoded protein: CASSFGGRFGNTIYF. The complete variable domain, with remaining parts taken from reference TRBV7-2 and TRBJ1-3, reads GAGVSQSPSNKVTEKGKDVELRCDPISGHTALYWYRQSLGQGLEFLIYFQGNSAPDKSGLPSDRFSAERTGGSVSTLTIQRTQQEDSAVYLCASSFGGRFGNTIYFGEGSWLTVV.

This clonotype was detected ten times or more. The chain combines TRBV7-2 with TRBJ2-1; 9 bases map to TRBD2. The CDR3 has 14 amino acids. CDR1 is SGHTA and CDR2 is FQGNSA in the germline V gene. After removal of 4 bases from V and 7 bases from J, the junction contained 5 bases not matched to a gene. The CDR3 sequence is CASSSFGLANEQFF. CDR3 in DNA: TGTGCCAGCAGCTCATTCGGACTAGCGAATGAGCAGTTCTTC.

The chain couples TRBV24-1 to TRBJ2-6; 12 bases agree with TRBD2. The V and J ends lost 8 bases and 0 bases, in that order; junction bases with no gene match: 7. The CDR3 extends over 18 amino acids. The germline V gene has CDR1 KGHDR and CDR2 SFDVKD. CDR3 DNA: TGTGCCACCATAGGGACTAGCGGGCTGTGCTCTGGGGCCAACGTCCTGACTTTC. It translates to CATIGTSGLCSGANVLTF.

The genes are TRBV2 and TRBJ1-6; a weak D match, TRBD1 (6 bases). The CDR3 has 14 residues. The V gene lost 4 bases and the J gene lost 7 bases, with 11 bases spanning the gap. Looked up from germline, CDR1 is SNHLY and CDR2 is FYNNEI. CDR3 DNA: TGTGCCAGCAGTGGTGACAGGCGGAATTCACCCCTCCACTTT. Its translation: CASSGDRRNSPLHF.